The 2 T cell receptor beta chains below were found in one sample sequenced in a study of Ad26.COV2.S vaccination and SARS-CoV-2 variants. Treatment denoted: around 19 received Ad26.COV2.S at low or high dose, single or two shots; about five received placebo; per-sample allocation not given. Each sample was drawn 63 days after the first injection (of vaccine or placebo). The data were produced by immunoSEQ multiplex PCR, yet TCRdb's version contains in-frame clones alone and is incomplete. The sample includes around 240,000 clones, roughly 90% of them seen just once. Sample: peripheral blood, taken in a trial of Ad26.COV2.S vaccine versus placebo. These receptors were taken from a person between 18 and 60 years old who received the Ad26.COV2.S COVID-19 vaccine or a placebo.

The chain joins TRBV7-2 to TRBJ1-3, with D uncertain. V was clipped by 6 bases and J by 0 bases, with 9 bases between them. CDR3 size: 14 residues. Germline-derived CDR1 and CDR2 are SGHTA and FQGNSA. In DNA, the CDR3 is TGTGCCAGCAGTTTCACTGGCTCTGGAAACACCATATATTTT. This codes for CASSFTGSGNTIYF. Drawing the rest from reference TRBV7-2 and TRBJ1-3, the complete variable domain is GAGVSQSPSNKVTEKGKDVELRCDPISGHTALYWYRQSLGQGLEFLIYFQGNSAPDKSGLPSDRFSAERTGGSVSTLTIQRTQQEDSAVYLCASSFTGSGNTIYFGEGSWLTVV.

This rearrangement joins TRBV7-8 to TRBJ1-4; perhaps TRBD1 as D (6 bases). This CDR3 has 15 residues. Germline CDR1 SGHVS, CDR2 FQNEAQ. The ends were cut back, 1 base at V and 5 bases at J, with 11 bases in the middle. CDR3 in amino acids: CASSLGGDRNEKLFF. CDR3 bases: TGTGCCAGCAGCTTAGGGGGCGACAGGAATGAAAAACTGTTTTTT. The entire variable domain, with the rest obtained from reference TRBV7-8 and TRBJ1-4, is as follows: GAGVSQSPRYKVAKRGQDVALRCDPISGHVSLFWYQQALGQGPEFLTYFQNEAQLDKSGLPSDRFFAERPEGSVSTLKIQRTQQEDSAVYLCASSLGGDRNEKLFFGSGTQLSVL.